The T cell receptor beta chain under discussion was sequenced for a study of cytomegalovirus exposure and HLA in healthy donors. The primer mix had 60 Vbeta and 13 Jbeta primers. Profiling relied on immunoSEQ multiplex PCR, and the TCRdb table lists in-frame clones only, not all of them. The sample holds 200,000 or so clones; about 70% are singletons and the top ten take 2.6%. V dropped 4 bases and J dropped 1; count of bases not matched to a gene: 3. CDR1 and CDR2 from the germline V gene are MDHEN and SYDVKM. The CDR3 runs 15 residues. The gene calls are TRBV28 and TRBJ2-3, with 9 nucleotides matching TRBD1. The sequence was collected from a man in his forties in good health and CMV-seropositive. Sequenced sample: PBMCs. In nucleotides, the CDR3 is TGTGCCAGCAGTTCGACAGGGGGGGGCACAGATACGCAGTATTTT. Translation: CASSSTGGGTDTQYF.